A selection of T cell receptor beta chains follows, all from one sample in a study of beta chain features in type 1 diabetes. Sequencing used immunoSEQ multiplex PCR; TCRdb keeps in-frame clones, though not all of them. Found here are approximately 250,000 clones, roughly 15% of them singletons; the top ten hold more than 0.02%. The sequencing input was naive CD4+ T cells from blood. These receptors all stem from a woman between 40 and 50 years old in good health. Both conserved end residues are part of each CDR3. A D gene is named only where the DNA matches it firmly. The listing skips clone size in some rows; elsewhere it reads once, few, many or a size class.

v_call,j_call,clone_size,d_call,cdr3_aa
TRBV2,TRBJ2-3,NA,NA,CASSSGTDTQYF
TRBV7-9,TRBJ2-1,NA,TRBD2,CASSLARLAGLGNEQFF
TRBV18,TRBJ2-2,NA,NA,CASSPGQRAQYTGELFF
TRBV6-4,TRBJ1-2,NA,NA,CASSEEGYYGYTF
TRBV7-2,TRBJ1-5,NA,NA,CASSPQGISGAQHF
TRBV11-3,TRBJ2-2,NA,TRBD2,CASSRTSGATNTGELFF
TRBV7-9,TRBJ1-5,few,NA,CASSTSTDQPQHF
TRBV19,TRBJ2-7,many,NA,CATSQTYEQYF
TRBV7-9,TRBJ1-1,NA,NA,CASSPQGSTEAFF
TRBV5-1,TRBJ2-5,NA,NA,CASSQDRVQETQYF
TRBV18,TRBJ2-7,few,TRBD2,CASSPRGGAKSSYEQYF
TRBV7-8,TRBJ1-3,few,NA,CAGGGRVPGNTIYF
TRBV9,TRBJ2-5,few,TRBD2,CASSGGLAGGQETQYF
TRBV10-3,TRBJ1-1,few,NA,CAISAGQMGNTEAFF
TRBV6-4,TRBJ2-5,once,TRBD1,CASSLDRYQETQYF
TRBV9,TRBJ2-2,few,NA,CASSVSQGRAGELFF
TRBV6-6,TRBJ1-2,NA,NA,CASTRGLNYGYTF
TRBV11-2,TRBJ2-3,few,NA,CASSLQGPNTDTQYF
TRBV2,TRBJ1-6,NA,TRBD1,CASRRDQGAVLAPLHF
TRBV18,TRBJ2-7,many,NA,CASSPGSYEQYF